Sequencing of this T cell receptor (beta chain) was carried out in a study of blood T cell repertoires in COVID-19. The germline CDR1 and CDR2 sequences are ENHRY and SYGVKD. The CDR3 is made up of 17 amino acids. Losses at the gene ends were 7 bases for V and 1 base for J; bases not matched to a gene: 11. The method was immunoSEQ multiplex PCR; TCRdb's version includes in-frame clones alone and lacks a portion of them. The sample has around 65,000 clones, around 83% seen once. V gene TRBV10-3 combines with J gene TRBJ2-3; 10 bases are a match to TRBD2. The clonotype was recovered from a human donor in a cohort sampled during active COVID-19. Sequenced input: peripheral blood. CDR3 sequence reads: CAITGPSGGLGTDTQYF. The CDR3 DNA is TGTGCCATCACCGGCCCTAGCGGGGGACTTGGCACAGATACGCAGTATTTT.